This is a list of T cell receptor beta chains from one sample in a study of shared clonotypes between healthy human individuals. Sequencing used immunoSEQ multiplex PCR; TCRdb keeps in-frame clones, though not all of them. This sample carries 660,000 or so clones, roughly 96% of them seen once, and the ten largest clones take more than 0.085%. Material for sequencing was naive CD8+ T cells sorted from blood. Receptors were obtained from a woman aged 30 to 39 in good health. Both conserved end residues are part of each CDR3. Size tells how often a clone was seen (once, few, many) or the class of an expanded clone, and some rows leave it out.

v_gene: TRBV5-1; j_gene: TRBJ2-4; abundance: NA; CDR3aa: CASSPGTSIQYF
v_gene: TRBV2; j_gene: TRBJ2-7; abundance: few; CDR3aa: CASSYRDRVIYEQYF
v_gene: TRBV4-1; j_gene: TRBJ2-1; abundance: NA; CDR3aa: CASSTRTSGSHFLGNEQFF
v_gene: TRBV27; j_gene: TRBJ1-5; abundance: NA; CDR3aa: CASSPQDNQPQHF
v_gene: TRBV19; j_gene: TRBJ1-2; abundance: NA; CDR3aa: CASSMWRDNGYTF
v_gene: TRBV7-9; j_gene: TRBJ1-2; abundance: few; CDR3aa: CASSLAQWMGYTF
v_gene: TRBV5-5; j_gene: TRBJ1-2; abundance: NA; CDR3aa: CASSPRDRGPYGYTF
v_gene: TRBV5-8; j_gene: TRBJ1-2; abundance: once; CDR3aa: CISSANYGYTF
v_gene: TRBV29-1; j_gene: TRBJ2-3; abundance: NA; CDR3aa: CSVETASGSQDTQYF
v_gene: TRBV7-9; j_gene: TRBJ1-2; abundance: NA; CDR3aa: CASSPGDRVYGYTF
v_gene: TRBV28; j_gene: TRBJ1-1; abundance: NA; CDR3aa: CASSLGGENTEAFF
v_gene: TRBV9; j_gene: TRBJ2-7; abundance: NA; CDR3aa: CASSVEVGSYEQYF
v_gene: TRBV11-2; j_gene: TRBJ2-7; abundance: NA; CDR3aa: CASSPTSYEQYF
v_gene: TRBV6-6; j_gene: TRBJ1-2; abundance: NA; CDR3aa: CASSYSKAGGGYTF
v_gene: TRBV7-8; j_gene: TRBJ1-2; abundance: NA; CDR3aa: CASRGVDRTSLDYGYTF